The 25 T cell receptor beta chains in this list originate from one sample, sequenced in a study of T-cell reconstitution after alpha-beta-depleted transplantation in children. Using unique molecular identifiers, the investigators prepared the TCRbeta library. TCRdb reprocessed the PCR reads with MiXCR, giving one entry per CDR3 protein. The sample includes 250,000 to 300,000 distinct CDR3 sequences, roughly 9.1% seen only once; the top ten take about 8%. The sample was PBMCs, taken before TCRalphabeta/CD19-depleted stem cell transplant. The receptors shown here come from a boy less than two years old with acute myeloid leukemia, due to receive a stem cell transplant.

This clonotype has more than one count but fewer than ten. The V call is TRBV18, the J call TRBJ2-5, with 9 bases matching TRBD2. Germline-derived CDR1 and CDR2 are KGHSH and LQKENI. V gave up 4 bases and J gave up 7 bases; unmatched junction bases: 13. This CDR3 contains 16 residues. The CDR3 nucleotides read TGTGCCAGCTCACTAGAATCCGTAGCGGGAGTGGTGACCCAGTACTTC. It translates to CASSLESVAGVVTQYF.

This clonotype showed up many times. This CDR3 is CASSQGDRVTDTQYF. CDR3 bases: TGTGCCAGCAGCCAAGGGGACAGGGTGACAGATACGCAGTATTTT. The chain links TRBV3-1 to TRBJ2-3; the match to TRBD1 covers 9 bases. The V gene end was trimmed by 1 base and the J gene end by 3 bases; junction bases not matched to a gene: 2. The CDR3 consists of 15 residues. Germline lookup yields CDR1 LGHDT and CDR2 YNNKEL (reference sequence).

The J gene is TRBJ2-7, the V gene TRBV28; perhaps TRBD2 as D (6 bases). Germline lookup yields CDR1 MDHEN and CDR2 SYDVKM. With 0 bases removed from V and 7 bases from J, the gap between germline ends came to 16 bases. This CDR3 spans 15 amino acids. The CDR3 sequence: CASSLWGGTGREQYF. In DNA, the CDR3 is TGTGCCAGCAGTTTATGGGGCGGGACGGGTAGAGAGCAGTACTTC.

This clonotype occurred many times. The CDR3 nucleotides read TGCGCCAGCAGCCAAGATCTTGCGGGAGGGTCCTACAATGAGCAGTTCTTC. Translation: CASSQDLAGGSYNEQFF. The rearrangement uses TRBV4-3 and TRBJ2-1, with 9 positions matching TRBD2. The CDR3 is made up of 17 amino acids. Trimming took 0 bases from V and 1 from J; bases not matched to a gene: 4. Looked up from germline, CDR1 is LGHNA and CDR2 is YSLEER.

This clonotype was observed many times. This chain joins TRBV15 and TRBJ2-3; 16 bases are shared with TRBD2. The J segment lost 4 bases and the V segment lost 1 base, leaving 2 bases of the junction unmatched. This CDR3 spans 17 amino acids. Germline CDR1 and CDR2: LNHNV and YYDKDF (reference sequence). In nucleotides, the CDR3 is TGTGCCACCAGCAGAGTGGGACTAGCGGGGGGGCCAGATACGCAGTATTTT. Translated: CATSRVGLAGGPDTQYF.

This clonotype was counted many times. CDR3 coding DNA: TGCAGCGTTGAAGTAACAGGGGGGAGGACTGAAGCTTTCTTT. It is translated as CSVEVTGGRTEAFF. The rearrangement joins TRBV29-1 to TRBJ1-1; 8 positions match TRBD1. Germline CDR1 is SQVTM and CDR2 is ANQGSEA. The CDR3 runs to 14 residues. With V trimmed by 1 base and J by 5 bases, 6 bases remained unmatched. Full variable domain (missing parts from reference TRBV29-1 and TRBJ1-1): SAVISQKPSRDICQRGTSLTIQCQVDSQVTMMFWYRQQPGQSLTLIATANQGSEATYESGFVIDKFPISRPNLTFSTLTVSNMSPEDSSIYLCSVEVTGGRTEAFFGQGTRLTVV.

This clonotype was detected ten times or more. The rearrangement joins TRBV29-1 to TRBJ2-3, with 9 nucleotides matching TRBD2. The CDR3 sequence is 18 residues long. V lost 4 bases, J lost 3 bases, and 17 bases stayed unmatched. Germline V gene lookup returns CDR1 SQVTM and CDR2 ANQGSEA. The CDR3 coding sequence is TGCAGCGTTGCTGATTCCCTAGCGGGGAGGCACATGACAGATACGCAGTATTTT. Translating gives CSVADSLAGRHMTDTQYF.

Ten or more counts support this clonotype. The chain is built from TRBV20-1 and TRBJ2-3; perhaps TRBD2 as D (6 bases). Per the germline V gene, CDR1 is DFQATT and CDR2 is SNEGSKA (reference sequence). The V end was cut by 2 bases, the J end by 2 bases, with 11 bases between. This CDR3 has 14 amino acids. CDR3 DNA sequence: TGCAGTGCTAGAACTAGCCAAAACACAGATACGCAGTATTTT. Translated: CSARTSQNTDTQYF.

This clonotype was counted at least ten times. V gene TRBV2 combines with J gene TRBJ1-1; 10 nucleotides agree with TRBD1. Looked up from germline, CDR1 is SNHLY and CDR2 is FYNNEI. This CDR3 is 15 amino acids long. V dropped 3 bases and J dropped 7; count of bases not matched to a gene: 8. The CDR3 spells CASSEGDRGWDEAFF. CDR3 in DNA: TGTGCCAGCAGTGAGGGGGACAGGGGTTGGGATGAAGCTTTCTTT.

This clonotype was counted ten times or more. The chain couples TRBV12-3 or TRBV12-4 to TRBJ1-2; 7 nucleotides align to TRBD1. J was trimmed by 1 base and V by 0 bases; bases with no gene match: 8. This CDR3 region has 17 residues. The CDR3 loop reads CASSLATGQAGNYGYTF. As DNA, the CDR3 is TGTGCCAGCAGTTTAGCGACAGGACAGGCCGGTAACTATGGCTACACCTTC.

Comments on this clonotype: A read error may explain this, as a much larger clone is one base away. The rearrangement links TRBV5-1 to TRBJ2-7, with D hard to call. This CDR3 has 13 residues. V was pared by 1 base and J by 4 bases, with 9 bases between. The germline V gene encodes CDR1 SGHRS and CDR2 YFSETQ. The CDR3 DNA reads TGCGCCAGCAGCTTGAAAACTTATTACGAGCAGTACTTC. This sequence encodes CASSLKTYYEQYF.

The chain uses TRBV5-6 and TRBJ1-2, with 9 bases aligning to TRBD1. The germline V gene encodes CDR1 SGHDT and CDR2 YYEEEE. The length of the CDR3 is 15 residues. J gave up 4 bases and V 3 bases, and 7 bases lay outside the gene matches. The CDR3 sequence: CASSSQGALGYGYTF. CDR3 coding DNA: TGTGCCAGCAGCTCACAGGGGGCGCTAGGCTATGGCTACACCTTC.

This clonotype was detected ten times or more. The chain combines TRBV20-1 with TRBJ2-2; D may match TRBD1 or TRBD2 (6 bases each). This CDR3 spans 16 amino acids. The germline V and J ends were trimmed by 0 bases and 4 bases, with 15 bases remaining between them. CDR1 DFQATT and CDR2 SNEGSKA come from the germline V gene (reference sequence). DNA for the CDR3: TGCAGTGCTAGAGATCTGACGGGGGCCGTCACCGGGGAGCTGTTTTTT. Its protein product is CSARDLTGAVTGELFF.

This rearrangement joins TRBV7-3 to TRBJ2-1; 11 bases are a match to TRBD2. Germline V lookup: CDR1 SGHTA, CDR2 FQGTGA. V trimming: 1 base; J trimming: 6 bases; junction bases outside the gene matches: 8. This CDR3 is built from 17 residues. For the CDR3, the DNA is TGTGCCAGCAGCTTAAGGGCCCTAGCGGGAGGCCGCAATGAGCAGTTCTTC. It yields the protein CASSLRALAGGRNEQFF.

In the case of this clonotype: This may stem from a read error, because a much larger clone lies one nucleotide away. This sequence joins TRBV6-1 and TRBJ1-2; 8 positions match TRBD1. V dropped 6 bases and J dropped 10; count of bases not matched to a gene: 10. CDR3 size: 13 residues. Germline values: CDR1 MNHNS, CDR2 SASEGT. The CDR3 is CASSVDRDDAYTF. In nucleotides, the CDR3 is TGTGCCAGCAGCGTGGACAGGGATGATGCCTACACCTTC.

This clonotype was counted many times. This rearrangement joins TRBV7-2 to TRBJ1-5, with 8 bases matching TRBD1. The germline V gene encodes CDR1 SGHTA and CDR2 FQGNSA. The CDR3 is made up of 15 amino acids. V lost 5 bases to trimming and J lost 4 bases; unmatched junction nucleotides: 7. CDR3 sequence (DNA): TGTGCCAGCAGCAGCGACAGGGGACGGAATCAGCCCCAGCATTTT. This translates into CASSSDRGRNQPQHF.

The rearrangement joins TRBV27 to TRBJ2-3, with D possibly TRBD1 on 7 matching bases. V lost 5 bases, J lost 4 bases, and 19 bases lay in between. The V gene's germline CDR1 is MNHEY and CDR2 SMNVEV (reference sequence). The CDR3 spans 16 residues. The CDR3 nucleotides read TGTGCCAGCAGTGACTATTTTACAGGGGAGGCAGATACGCAGTATTTT. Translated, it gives CASSDYFTGEADTQYF.

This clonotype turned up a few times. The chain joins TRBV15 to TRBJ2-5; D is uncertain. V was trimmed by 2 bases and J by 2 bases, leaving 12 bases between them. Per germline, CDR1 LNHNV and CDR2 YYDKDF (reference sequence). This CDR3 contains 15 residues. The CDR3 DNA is TGTGCCACCAGCAGATCTTCAGCGCCTCAAGAGACCCAGTACTTC. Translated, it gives CATSRSSAPQETQYF.

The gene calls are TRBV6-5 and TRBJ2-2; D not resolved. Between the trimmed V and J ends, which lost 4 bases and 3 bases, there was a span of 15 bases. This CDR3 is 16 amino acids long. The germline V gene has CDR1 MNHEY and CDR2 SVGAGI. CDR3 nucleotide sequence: TGTGCCAGCAGTTCCGCGGATATGCCGCACACCGGGGAGCTGTTTTTT. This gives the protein CASSSADMPHTGELFF.

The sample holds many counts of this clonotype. For the CDR3, the DNA is TGTGCCAGCAGTAGGCAGGCCCACAATGAGCAGTTCTTC. Protein sequence: CASSRQAHNEQFF. The rearrangement joins TRBV7-6 to TRBJ2-1; D gene ambiguous. Germline CDR1 reads SGHVS; CDR2 reads FNYEAQ. Trimming removed 6 bases at V and 5 bases at J, with 11 bases between. The CDR3 runs 13 residues.

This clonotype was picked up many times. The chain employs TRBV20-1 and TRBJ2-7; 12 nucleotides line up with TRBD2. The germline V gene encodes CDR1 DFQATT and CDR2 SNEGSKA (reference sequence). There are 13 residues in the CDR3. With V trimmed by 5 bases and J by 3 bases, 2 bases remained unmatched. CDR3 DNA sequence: TGCAGTGCTGCACTAGCGGGGGGCTACGAGCAGTACTTC. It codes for CSAALAGGYEQYF.

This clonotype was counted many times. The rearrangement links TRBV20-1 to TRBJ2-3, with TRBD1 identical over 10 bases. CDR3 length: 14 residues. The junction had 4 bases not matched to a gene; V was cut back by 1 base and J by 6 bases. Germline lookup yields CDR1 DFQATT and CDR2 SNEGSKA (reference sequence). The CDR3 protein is CSARATGGGDTQYF. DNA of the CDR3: TGCAGTGCTAGAGCGACAGGGGGCGGGGATACGCAGTATTTT.

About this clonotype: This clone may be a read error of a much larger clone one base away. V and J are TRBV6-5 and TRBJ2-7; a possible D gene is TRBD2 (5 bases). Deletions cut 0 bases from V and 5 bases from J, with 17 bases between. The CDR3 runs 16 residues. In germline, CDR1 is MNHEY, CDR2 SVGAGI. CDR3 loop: CASSYSIIIGIDEQYF. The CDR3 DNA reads TGTGCCAGCAGTTACTCGATTATTATCGGGATAGACGAGCAGTACTTC.

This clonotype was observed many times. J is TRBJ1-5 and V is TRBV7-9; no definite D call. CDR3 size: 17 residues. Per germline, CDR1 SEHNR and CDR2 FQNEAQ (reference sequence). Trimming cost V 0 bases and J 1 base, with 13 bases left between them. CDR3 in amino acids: CASSLAGGLDSNQPQHF. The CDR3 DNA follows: TGTGCCAGCAGCTTAGCGGGTGGGTTGGACAGCAATCAGCCCCAGCATTTT.

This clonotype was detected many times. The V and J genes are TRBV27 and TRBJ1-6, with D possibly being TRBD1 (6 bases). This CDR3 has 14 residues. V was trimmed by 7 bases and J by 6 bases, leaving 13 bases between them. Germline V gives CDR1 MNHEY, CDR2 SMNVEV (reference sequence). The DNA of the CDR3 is TGTGCCAGCACCTGGGACAAGGGTAATTCACCCCTCCACTTT. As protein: CASTWDKGNSPLHF.